By proportion, the clone carrying this T cell receptor (beta chain) is medium-sized (0.01 to 0.1%). Antigen: not known. The CDR3 spans 13 residues. Germline V CDR1 and CDR2: MNHEY, SVGAGI. The germline V and J ends were trimmed by 6 bases and 6 bases, with 12 bases remaining between them. TCRdb independently ran MiXCR on the 5' RACE reads; one entry per CDR3 protein. Of around 12,000 distinct CDR3 sequences listed, about 6% were seen once; the top ten hold around 10%. Time point indicated: sample taken at primary tumor resection. A total of fewer than 80 untreated early-stage non-small cell lung cancer patients served as donors. Unsorted whole RNA from tumor, nontumor lung or frozen PBMC underwent sequencing. The record originates from a study of spatial heterogeneity in lung cancer. Study-wide results and caveats: The authors estimated that approximately 6.9% of tumor T cells were covered for alpha chains and about 12% for beta chains. In tumors, expanded intratumoral alpha and beta TCR counts tracked mutation counts.

This clonotype was obtained from a female donor with early-stage non-small cell lung cancer. The genes are TRBV6-5 and TRBJ1-5; D not certain. Specimen: lung tumor tissue, collected at surgery. DNA for the CDR3: TGTGCCAGCAGAGGAGGCTTGGGTCAGCCCCAGCATTTT. Protein product: CASRGGLGQPQHF.